The clone carrying this TCR beta chain showed up many times. No antigen is known for it. These data come from a study of early T cells in non-severe SARS-CoV-2 infection. About the study: The study sequenced bulk RNA from unsorted whole blood, with chains unpaired. Regarding the study as a whole: Reliance on VDJdb matching favored anti-spike CD8 responses; private and CD4 specificities were missed.

CDR1 and CDR2 (germline): SEHNR, FQNEAQ (reference sequence). The V and J ends lost 5 bases and 7 bases respectively, with 18 bases between them. This CDR3 region has 14 residues. cDNA molecules, individually, were tagged with unique molecular identifiers. One entry per CDR3 protein, called by TCRdb with MiXCR from the 5' RACE reads. The table has about 56,000 distinct CDR3 sequences, 8% to 11% seen once; the top ten hold around 6.3%. The J gene is TRBJ2-7, the V gene TRBV7-9, with D possibly matching TRBD2 (5 bases). This TCR derives from an adult who was a healthcare worker with PCR-confirmed SARS-CoV-2 infection or an uninfected control (not recorded which). Input material: whole blood. In DNA, the CDR3 is TGTGCCAGCAGCCAAGGGCTAGCAGGCACTGAGCAGTACTTC. This translates into CASSQGLAGTEQYF.